This is a list of T cell receptor beta chains from one sample in a study of response to subunit inactivated influenza vaccine. In TCRdb, the RT-PCR reads were re-called with MiXCR into one record per CDR3 protein. Here the sample spans approximately 530,000 distinct CDR3 sequences, over 10% being singletons. The source was PBMCs from blood, collected 40 to 50 days after vaccination. The receptors stem from a man aged 50 to 59 who received an inactivated influenza vaccine. The CDR3 runs from the conserved cysteine through the conserved F or W. The order of the fields is V gene, D gene, J gene, clone size, CDR3 DNA, CDR3 protein. The D gene is left open where the match is weak. Only part of the rows carry a size: once, few, many, or a class if the clone is expanded.

v_gene: TRBV5-1
d_gene: -
j_gene: TRBJ1-2
abundance: few
CDR3nt: TGCGCCAGCAGCTTGGTAGGGGGGAGGTTGAACTATGGCTACACCTTC
CDR3aa: CASSLVGGRLNYGYTF

v_gene: TRBV20-1
d_gene: -
j_gene: TRBJ2-3
abundance: few
CDR3nt: TGCAGTGCTAGAACAGGGTTCACAGATACGCAGTATTTT
CDR3aa: CSARTGFTDTQYF

v_gene: TRBV25-1
d_gene: TRBD1
j_gene: TRBJ1-3
abundance: -
CDR3nt: TGTGCCAGCAGTGAGCCGACAGGGTCCTCTGGAAACACCATATATTTT
CDR3aa: CASSEPTGSSGNTIYF

v_gene: TRBV6-2/TRBV6-3
d_gene: TRBD1
j_gene: TRBJ2-1
abundance: -
CDR3nt: TGTGCCAGCAGTCGGGGGACAGGGTACTCCTACAATGAGCAGTTCTTC
CDR3aa: CASSRGTGYSYNEQFF

v_gene: TRBV28
d_gene: TRBD2
j_gene: TRBJ2-2
abundance: few
CDR3nt: TGTGCCAGCAGTCCGACGACTTGGGGTAGCGGGAGTGTCGGGGAGCTGTTTTTT
CDR3aa: CASSPTTWGSGSVGELFF

v_gene: TRBV7-9
d_gene: TRBD2
j_gene: TRBJ2-1
abundance: -
CDR3nt: TGTGCCAGCAGCCACACTAGCGGGGGGTGGGGGGAGCAGTTCTTC
CDR3aa: CASSHTSGGWGEQFF

v_gene: TRBV7-2
d_gene: -
j_gene: TRBJ1-6
abundance: few
CDR3nt: TGTGCCAGCAGCTTAGGGTCCGGGACCGTTAATTCACCCCTCCACTTT
CDR3aa: CASSLGSGTVNSPLHF

v_gene: TRBV7-2
d_gene: TRBD2
j_gene: TRBJ2-1
abundance: few
CDR3nt: TGTGCCAGCAGCTTAAATAGGGTAGCGGGAGTTGGTGAGCAGTTCTTC
CDR3aa: CASSLNRVAGVGEQFF

v_gene: TRBV27
d_gene: -
j_gene: TRBJ2-5
abundance: -
CDR3nt: TGTGCCAGCAGTTTATCGATCCAGGGCCTACTCCAAGAGACCCAGTACTTC
CDR3aa: CASSLSIQGLLQETQYF

v_gene: TRBV4-3
d_gene: TRBD1
j_gene: TRBJ2-3
abundance: -
CDR3nt: TGCGCCAGCCGCTGGGGACAGGGTGGAACAGATACGCAGTATTTT
CDR3aa: CASRWGQGGTDTQYF

v_gene: TRBV7-2
d_gene: TRBD1
j_gene: TRBJ2-1
abundance: -
CDR3nt: TGTGCCAGCAGCTTAGCGTCACAGGGGGCATGGGGGCAGTTCTTC
CDR3aa: CASSLASQGAWGQFF

v_gene: TRBV30
d_gene: -
j_gene: TRBJ1-2
abundance: few
CDR3nt: TGTGCCTGGAGCCTCACAGGCTATGGCTACACCTTC
CDR3aa: CAWSLTGYGYTF

v_gene: TRBV4-3
d_gene: TRBD2
j_gene: TRBJ2-1
abundance: few
CDR3nt: TGCGCCAGCAGCCAAGTGCCGGGGGGTGGTAGTGAGCAGTTCTTC
CDR3aa: CASSQVPGGGSEQFF

v_gene: TRBV6-5
d_gene: -
j_gene: TRBJ2-5
abundance: few
CDR3nt: TGTGCCAGCAGTTACGTAGCGGCCCCGGGGGAGACCCAGTACTTC
CDR3aa: CASSYVAAPGETQYF

v_gene: TRBV20-1
d_gene: TRBD1
j_gene: TRBJ2-1
abundance: few
CDR3nt: TGCAGTGCTAGTTGGGACAGGGCGCCGGCCGGGAAATGGAATGAGCAGTTCTTC
CDR3aa: CSASWDRAPAGKWNEQFF

v_gene: TRBV4-3
d_gene: -
j_gene: TRBJ2-5
abundance: many
CDR3nt: TGCGCCAGCAGCCAGAACAGCGGAGAGACCCAGTACTTC
CDR3aa: CASSQNSGETQYF